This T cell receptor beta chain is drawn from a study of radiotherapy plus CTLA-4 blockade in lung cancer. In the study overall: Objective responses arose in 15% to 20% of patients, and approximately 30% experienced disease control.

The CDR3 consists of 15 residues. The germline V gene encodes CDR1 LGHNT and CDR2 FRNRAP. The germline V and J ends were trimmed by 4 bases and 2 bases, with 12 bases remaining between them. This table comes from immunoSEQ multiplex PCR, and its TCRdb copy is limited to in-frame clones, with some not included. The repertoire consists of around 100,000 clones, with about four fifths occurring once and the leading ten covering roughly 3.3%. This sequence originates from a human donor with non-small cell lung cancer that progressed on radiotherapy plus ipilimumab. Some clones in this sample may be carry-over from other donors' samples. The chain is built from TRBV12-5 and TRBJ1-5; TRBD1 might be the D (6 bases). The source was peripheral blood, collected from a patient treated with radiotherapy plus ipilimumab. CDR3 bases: TGTGCTAGTGGTTCCCCGGAGGGGGGCAATCAGCCCCAGCATTTT. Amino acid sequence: CASGSPEGGNQPQHF.